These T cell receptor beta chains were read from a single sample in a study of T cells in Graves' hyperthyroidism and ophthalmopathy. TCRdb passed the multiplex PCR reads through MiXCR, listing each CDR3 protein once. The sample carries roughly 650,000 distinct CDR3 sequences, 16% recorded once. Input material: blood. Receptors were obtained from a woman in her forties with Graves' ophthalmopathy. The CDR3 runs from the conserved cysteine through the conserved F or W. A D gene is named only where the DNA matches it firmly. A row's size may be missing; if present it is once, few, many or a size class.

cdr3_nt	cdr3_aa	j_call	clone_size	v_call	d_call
TGTGCCAGCAGCCTCACAGGGGAAAGTGGCTACACCTTC	CASSLTGESGYTF	TRBJ1-2	many	TRBV4-2	TRBD1
TGTGCCAGCTCACCGTCAATAACTGGGGTGAACACTGAAGCTTTCTTT	CASSPSITGVNTEAFF	TRBJ1-1	NA	TRBV18	NA
TGTGCCAGCAGTTCCCGGACAGGGGATGCCCTAGAGACCCAGTACTTC	CASSSRTGDALETQYF	TRBJ2-5	many	TRBV27	TRBD1
TGTGCCAGCAGTGAATTTACCGGGACAGGGAGTTCACCCCTCCACTTT	CASSEFTGTGSSPLHF	TRBJ1-6	NA	TRBV2	TRBD1
TGTGCCAGCAGCTTGGGTGCCGGGACAGGGGGCGAGCAGTACTTC	CASSLGAGTGGEQYF	TRBJ2-7	many	TRBV5-5	TRBD1
TGTGCCAGCAGTTACTCGGACGGATACAATGAGCAGTTCTTC	CASSYSDGYNEQFF	TRBJ2-1	NA	TRBV6-6	NA
TGTGCCAGCAGTTACGGGGGCAATCAGCCCCAGCATTTT	CASSYGGNQPQHF	TRBJ1-5	many	TRBV12-3/TRBV12-4	NA
TGTGCCAGCCAGGGGGTGACCAAAAACATTCAGTACTTC	CASQGVTKNIQYF	TRBJ2-4	many	TRBV2	TRBD1
TGTGCCAGCAGCTTAGGTATTGCTAGCGGGAGAGTAAGTGACGAGCAGTACTTC	CASSLGIASGRVSDEQYF	TRBJ2-7	NA	TRBV11-2	TRBD2
TGTGCCAGCAGCCGGTCTATTCCCGGGGAGCTGTTTTTT	CASSRSIPGELFF	TRBJ2-2	many	TRBV7-8	NA
TGCGCCAGCAGCCTCGACGGGACACTGAACACTGAAGCTTTCTTT	CASSLDGTLNTEAFF	TRBJ1-1	NA	TRBV4-1	NA
TGTGCCAGCAGTACCAATCAGGGTCAGCCCCAGCATTTT	CASSTNQGQPQHF	TRBJ1-5	few	TRBV6-1	NA
TGTGCCAGCAGTCCAGACAGGGCTGGGGCCAACGTCCTGACTTTC	CASSPDRAGANVLTF	TRBJ2-6	many	TRBV6-1	TRBD1
TGCGCCAGCAGCTTGGCTTCGACAGGGGGCTTTGGCTACACCTTC	CASSLASTGGFGYTF	TRBJ1-2	NA	TRBV5-1	TRBD1
TGCAGTGCTGGGGTAGCGGGGGTCAGAGATACGCAGTATTTT	CSAGVAGVRDTQYF	TRBJ2-3	many	TRBV20-1	TRBD2
TGTGCCAGCACCTGGGGTAGCGAGCAGTACTTC	CASTWGSEQYF	TRBJ2-7	many	TRBV28	NA
TGTGCCAGCAGTCTAACGGGGCTAGGCAAAAACATTCAGTACTTC	CASSLTGLGKNIQYF	TRBJ2-4	few	TRBV27	NA
TGTGCCAGCAGCTGGACAGGAGCTAACTATGGCTACACCTTC	CASSWTGANYGYTF	TRBJ1-2	many	TRBV7-2	TRBD1
TGCAGTGCCCCCAGGGGGGGACCCTACAATGAGCAGTTCTTC	CSAPRGGPYNEQFF	TRBJ2-1	many	TRBV20-1	NA
TGCGCCAGCTCCCAGGACAGGGGAATCTATGGCTACACCTTC	CASSQDRGIYGYTF	TRBJ1-2	few	TRBV10-2	TRBD1
TGTGCCAGCTCACCATTTGGCAAAACCGAAAAACTGTTTTTT	CASSPFGKTEKLFF	TRBJ1-4	NA	TRBV18	NA
TGTGCCAGCTCACCTTCCCAAACCGGGGAGCTGTTTTTT	CASSPSQTGELFF	TRBJ2-2	few	TRBV18	NA
TGCGCCAGCAGCCAAGGGCCCAGGAAGGGGTACGAGCAGTACTTC	CASSQGPRKGYEQYF	TRBJ2-7	NA	TRBV4-1	NA
TGTGCCAGCAGCCTTTGGACAGGGGGCGTCACTGAAGCTTTCTTT	CASSLWTGGVTEAFF	TRBJ1-1	many	TRBV11-2	TRBD1
TGCGGTGCTAGAGACATATGGGGGAACCACCACGAGCAGTACTTC	CGARDIWGNHHEQYF	TRBJ2-7	NA	TRBV20-1	NA
TGTGCCAGTAGTCGGGCTAGCGGGATGAACTCCTACGAGCAGTACTTC	CASSRASGMNSYEQYF	TRBJ2-7	NA	TRBV19	TRBD2
TGTGCCAGCAGCTTAGGTGTCGGGGCGGCGAACACCGGGGAGCTGTTTTTT	CASSLGVGAANTGELFF	TRBJ2-2	many	TRBV11-2	NA